This TCR beta chain was obtained from a study of T cells after yellow fever vaccination. Study outcomes and limitations: Peak timing came faster in the weaker secondary response, day 5 versus 15.

Per the germline V gene, CDR1 is MNHEY and CDR2 is SVGAGI. The CDR3 contains 18 residues. Worth noting for this clonotype: Its antigen is as yet unknown. A much bigger clone sits one base away, suggesting this may be a read error.

TCRdb used MiXCR to reprocess the 5' RACE reads, holding one entry per CDR3 protein. The sample shows some 250,000 distinct CDR3 sequences, less than 9% of them seen only once. V gene TRBV6-5 combines with J gene TRBJ2-1; 13 bases map to TRBD2. The source of this sequence is a man younger than 40 who received the YFV17D yellow fever vaccine. Sequencing used CD4+ T cells sorted from PBMCs, obtained 15 days after the yellow fever booster vaccination. The CDR3 protein is CASSYRTSGSRSYNKQFF. CDR3 DNA: TGTGCCAGCAGTTACCGGACTAGCGGGAGCCGCTCCTACAATAAGCAGTTCTTC.